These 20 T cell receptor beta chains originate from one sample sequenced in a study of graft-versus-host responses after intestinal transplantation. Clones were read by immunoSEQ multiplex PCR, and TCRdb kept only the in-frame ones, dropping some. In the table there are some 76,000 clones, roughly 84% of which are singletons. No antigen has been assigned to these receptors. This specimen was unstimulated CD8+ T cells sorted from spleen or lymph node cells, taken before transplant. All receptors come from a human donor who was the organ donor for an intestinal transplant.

CDR3 in DNA: TGTGCCAGCAGCTTAATTTCTGTCTCCTACAATGAGCAGTTCTTC. Protein product: CASSLISVSYNEQFF. The chain uses TRBV11-2 and TRBJ2-1; no firm D call. Germline V gene data show CDR1 as SGHAT and CDR2 as FQNNGV. The CDR3 is 15 residues long. Trimming cost V 2 bases and J 0 bases, with 8 bases left between them.

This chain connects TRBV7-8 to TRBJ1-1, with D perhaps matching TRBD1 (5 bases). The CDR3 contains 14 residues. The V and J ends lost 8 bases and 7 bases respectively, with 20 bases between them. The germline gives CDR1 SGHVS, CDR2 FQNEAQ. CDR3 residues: CASRNGGGGGEAFF. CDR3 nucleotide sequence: TGTGCCAGCCGAAATGGGGGGGGAGGCGGTGAAGCTTTCTTT.

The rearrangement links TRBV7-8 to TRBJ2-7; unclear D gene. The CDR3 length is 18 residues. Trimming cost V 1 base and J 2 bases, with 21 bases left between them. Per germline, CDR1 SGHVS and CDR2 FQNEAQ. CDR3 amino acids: CASSLGGGHVGPTYEQYF. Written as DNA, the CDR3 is TGTGCCAGCAGCTTAGGAGGTGGCCACGTTGGGCCGACCTACGAGCAGTACTTC.

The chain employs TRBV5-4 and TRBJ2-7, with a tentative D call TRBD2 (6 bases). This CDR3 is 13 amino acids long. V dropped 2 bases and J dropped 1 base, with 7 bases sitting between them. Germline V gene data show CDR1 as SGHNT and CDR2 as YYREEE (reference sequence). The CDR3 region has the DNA TGTGCCAGCAGCTTCGGGACTTCCTACGAGCAGTACTTC. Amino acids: CASSFGTSYEQYF.

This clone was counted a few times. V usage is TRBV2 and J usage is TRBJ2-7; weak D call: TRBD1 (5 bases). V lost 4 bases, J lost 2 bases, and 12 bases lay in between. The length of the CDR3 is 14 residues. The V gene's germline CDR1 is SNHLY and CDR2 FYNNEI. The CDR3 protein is CASSGRMGPYEQYF. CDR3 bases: TGTGCCAGCAGTGGACGGATGGGGCCCTACGAGCAGTACTTC.

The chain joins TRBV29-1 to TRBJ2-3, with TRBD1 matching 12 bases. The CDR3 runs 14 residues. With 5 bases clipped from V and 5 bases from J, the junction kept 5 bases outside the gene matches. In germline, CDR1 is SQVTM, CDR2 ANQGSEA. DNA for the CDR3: TGCAGCGTTCCGGGACAGGGGGCTCTAGATACGCAGTATTTT. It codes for CSVPGQGALDTQYF.

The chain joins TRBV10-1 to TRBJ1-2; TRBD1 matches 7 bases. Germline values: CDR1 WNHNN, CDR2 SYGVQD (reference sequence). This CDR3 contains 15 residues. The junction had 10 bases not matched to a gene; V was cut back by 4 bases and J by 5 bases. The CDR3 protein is CASSVRRTGWYGYTF. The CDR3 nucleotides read TGCGCCAGCAGTGTAAGACGGACAGGCTGGTATGGCTACACCTTC.

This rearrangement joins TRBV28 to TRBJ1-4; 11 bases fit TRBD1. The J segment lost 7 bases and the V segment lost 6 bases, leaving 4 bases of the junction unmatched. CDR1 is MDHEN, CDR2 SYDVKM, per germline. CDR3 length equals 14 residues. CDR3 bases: TGTGCCAGCAGACCCGGGACAGGGGGTGAAAAACTGTTTTTT. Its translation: CASRPGTGGEKLFF.

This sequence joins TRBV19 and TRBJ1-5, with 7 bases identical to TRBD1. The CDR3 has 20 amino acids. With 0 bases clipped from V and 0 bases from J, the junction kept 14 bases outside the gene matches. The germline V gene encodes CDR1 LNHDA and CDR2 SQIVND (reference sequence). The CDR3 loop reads CASSIEGTVNGQDSNQPQHF. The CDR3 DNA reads TGTGCCAGTAGTATAGAAGGAACGGTTAACGGACAGGATAGCAATCAGCCCCAGCATTTT.

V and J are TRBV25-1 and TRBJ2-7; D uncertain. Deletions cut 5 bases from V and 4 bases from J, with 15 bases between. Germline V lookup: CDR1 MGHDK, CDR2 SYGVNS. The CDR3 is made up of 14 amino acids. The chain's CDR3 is CASSRYAEPYEQYF. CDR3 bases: TGTGCCAGCAGTAGGTATGCGGAGCCTTACGAGCAGTACTTC.

CDR3 sequence: CASSLAGSYEQYF. Written as DNA, the CDR3 is TGTGCCAGCAGTTTGGCAGGGTCCTACGAGCAGTACTTC. The V and J genes are TRBV27 and TRBJ2-7; D is possibly TRBD1 (5 bases). Germline CDR1 reads MNHEY; CDR2 reads SMNVEV (reference sequence). The CDR3 sequence is 13 residues long. Trimming removed 3 bases at V and 1 base at J, with 7 bases between.

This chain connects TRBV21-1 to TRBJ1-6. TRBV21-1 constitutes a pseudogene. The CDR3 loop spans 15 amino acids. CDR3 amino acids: CASSNEGRRNSPLHF. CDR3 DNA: TGTGCCAGCAGCAATGAGGGCAGGAGGAATTCACCCCTCCACTTT.

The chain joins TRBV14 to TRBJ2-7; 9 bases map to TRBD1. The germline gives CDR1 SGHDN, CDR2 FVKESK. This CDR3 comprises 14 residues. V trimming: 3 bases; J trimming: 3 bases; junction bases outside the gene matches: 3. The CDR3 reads CASSHRGQGYEQYF. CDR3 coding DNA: TGTGCCAGCAGCCACAGGGGACAGGGCTACGAGCAGTACTTC.

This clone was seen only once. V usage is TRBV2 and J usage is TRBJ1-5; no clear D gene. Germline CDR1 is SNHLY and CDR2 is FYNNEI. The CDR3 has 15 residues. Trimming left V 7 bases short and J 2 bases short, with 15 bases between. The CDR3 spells CASTKMGLGNQPQHF. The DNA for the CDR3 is TGTGCCAGCACGAAGATGGGTTTGGGCAATCAGCCCCAGCATTTT.

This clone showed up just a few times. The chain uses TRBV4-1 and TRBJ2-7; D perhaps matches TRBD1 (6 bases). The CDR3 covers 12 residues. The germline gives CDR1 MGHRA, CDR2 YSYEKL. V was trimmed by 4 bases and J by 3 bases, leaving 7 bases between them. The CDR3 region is CASSLQGYEQYF. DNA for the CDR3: TGCGCCAGCAGCCTACAGGGCTACGAGCAGTACTTC.

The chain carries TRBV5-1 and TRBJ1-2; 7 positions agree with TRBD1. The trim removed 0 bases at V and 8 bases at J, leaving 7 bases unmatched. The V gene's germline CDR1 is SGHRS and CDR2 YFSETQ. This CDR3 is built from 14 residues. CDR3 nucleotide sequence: TGCGCCAGCAGCTTGGTCCTAGGGGGCTTCGGCTACACCTTC. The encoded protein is CASSLVLGGFGYTF.

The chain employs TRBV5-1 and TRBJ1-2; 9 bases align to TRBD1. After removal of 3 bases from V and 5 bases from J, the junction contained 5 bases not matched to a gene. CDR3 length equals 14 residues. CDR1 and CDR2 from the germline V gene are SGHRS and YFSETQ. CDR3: CASSSPGQGYGYTF. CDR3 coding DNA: TGCGCCAGCAGCTCGCCGGGACAGGGTTATGGCTACACCTTC.

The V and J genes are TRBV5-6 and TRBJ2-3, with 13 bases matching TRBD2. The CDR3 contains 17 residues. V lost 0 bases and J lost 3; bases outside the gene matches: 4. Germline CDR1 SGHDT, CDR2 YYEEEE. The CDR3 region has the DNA TGTGCCAGCAGCTTGGAGTGGACTAGCGGGGGAACAGATACGCAGTATTTT. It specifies CASSLEWTSGGTDTQYF.

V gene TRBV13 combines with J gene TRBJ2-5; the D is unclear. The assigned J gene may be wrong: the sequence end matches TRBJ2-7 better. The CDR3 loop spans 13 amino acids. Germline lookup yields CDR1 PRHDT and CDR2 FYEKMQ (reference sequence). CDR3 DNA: TGTGCCAGCAGCCCCTCCCTCGCCTACGAGCAGTACTTC. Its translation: CASSPSLAYEQYF.

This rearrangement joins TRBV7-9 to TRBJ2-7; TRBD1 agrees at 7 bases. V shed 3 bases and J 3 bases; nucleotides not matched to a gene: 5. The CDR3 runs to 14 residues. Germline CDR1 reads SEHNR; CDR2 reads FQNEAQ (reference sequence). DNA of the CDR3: TGTGCCAGCAGCTTGGACAGGACTTACTACGAGCAGTACTTC. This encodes CASSLDRTYYEQYF.